This T cell receptor (beta chain) was captured in a study of T cell responses to AZD1222 COVID-19 vaccine. Germline assignment: CDR1 SGDLS and CDR2 YYNGEE. The CDR3 length is 15 residues. V shed 4 bases and J shed 1 base, with 14 bases lying between them. Only in-frame clones appear in the TCRdb table, and some are missing; sequencing was by immunoSEQ multiplex PCR. In the table there are some 84,000 clones, 87% of which are singletons. The sequencing used peripheral blood, collected 28 days after the second AZD1222 dose. This TCR came from an adult who received the AZD1222 COVID-19 vaccine. V gene TRBV9 combines with J gene TRBJ1-1; D unclear. CDR3 coding DNA: TGTGCCAGCAGCTCCGGGGTTCGGAAGAACACTGAAGCTTTCTTT. Its protein product is CASSSGVRKNTEAFF.